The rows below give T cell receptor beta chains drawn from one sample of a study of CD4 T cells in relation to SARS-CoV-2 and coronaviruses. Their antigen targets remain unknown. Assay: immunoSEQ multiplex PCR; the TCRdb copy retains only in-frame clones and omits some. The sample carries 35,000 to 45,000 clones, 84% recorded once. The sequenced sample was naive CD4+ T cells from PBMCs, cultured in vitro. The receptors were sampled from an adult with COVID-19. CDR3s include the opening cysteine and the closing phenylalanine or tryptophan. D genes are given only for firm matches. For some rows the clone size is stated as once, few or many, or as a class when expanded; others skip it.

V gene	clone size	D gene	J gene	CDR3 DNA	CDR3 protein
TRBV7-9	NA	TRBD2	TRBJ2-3	TGTGCCAGCAGCTCCGGGACTAGCGGGAGGGCCGGGACAGATACGCAGTATTTT	CASSSGTSGRAGTDTQYF
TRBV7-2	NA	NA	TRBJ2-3	TGTGCCAGCAGCTTATTATTTATTGTGGATACGCAGTATTTT	CASSLLFIVDTQYF
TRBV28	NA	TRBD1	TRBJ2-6	TGTGCCAGCAGGCACACAGGGGGCGCTGGGGCCAACGTCCTGACTTTC	CASRHTGGAGANVLTF
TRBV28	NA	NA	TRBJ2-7	TGTGCCAGCGGTTCGGGGGTTACCTACGAGCAGTACTTC	CASGSGVTYEQYF
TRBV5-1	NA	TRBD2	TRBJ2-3	TGCGCCAGCAACCGACTAGCGGGAGATTCCGGCACAGATACGCAGTATTTT	CASNRLAGDSGTDTQYF
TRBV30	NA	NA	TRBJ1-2	TGTGCCTGGAGTCCCACGAGGGAGTCTAACTATGGCTACACCTTC	CAWSPTRESNYGYTF
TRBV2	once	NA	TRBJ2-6	TGTGCCAGCAGTGCTAACGGTTTAGGGGCCAACGTCCTGACTTTC	CASSANGLGANVLTF
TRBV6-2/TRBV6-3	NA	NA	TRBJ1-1	TGTGCCAGCAGCTCTATTCGGGAAATGAACACTGAAGCTTTCTTT	CASSSIREMNTEAFF
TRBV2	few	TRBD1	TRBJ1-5	TGTGCCAGCGGAGGACAGGGGTTGAGCAATCAGCCCCAGCATTTT	CASGGQGLSNQPQHF
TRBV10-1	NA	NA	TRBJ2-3	TGCGCCAGCAGTGTCCGGGACCCCAACACAGATACGCAGTATTTT	CASSVRDPNTDTQYF
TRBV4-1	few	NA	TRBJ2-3	TGCGCCAGCAGCCGATCTCCGGGACCCAGCCCAGGCACAGATACGCAGTATTTT	CASSRSPGPSPGTDTQYF